A selection of T cell receptor beta chains follows, all from one sample in a study of blood T cell repertoires in COVID-19. Measured with immunoSEQ multiplex PCR; TCRdb has only the in-frame clones, and not every one. The data show about 480,000 clones, about 89% seen once. The sample taken for sequencing was peripheral blood. These receptors were collected from a woman aged 25 to 45 with acute or convalescent COVID-19. CDR3s include the opening cysteine and the closing phenylalanine or tryptophan. The D gene is left open where the match is weak. The size entry is marked missing in some rows and otherwise reads once, few, many or a size class.

>TRBV11-2|TRBD2|NA|TRBJ2-1
TGTGCCAGCAGTTCCGCCGGGACTAGCGGGGTCTACAATGAGCAGTTCTTC
CASSSAGTSGVYNEQFF
>TRBV7-8|NA|NA|TRBJ2-2
TGTGCCAGCAAAAGAATGAGAGGGCCGAACACCGGGGAGCTGTTTTTT
CASKRMRGPNTGELFF
>TRBV7-3|NA|NA|TRBJ1-2
TGTGCCAGCAGCCCGGGACTTTTTTATGGCTACACCTTC
CASSPGLFYGYTF
>TRBV9|NA|NA|TRBJ2-2
TGTGCCAGCGCCCGACAGGGGGAGCTGTTTTTT
CASARQGELFF
>TRBV9|TRBD2|NA|TRBJ2-1
TGTGCCAGCAGCGTGGGTAGCGGGGTAGAGGAGCAGTTCTTC
CASSVGSGVEEQFF
>TRBV5-1|NA|NA|TRBJ2-7
TGCGCCAGCAGCCCAAGACAGGCGTCCTACGAGCAGTACTTC
CASSPRQASYEQYF
>TRBV28|TRBD1|NA|TRBJ1-6
TGTGCCAGCAGTCCCGCCGACAGGGGAAGTAATAATTCACCCCTCCACTTT
CASSPADRGSNNSPLHF
>TRBV30|TRBD1|NA|TRBJ1-2
TGTGCCTGCACTTCAGGACAGGGGGCCCTCTATGGCTACACCTTC
CACTSGQGALYGYTF
>TRBV30|TRBD1|once|TRBJ1-4
TGTGCCTGGAGCCCAGGGGGCCAGTTTAGAGAAAAACTGTTTTTT
CAWSPGGQFREKLFF
>TRBV11-2|NA|NA|TRBJ2-6
TGTGCCAGCAGCGAACTCTTAGGGGCCAACGTCCTGACTTTC
CASSELLGANVLTF
>TRBV2|TRBD1|NA|TRBJ2-5
TGTGCCAGCATAAGACAGGGGGCGCGGCAAGAGACCCAGTACTTC
CASIRQGARQETQYF
>TRBV29-1|TRBD1|NA|TRBJ2-5
TGCAGCGTCCCGGGGACAGAACAAGAGACCCAGTACTTC
CSVPGTEQETQYF
>TRBV5-1|NA|NA|TRBJ2-1
TGCGCCAGCAGCTTACCGGGGGAAAAAAACAATGAGCAGTTCTTC
CASSLPGEKNNEQFF
>TRBV7-8|NA|once|TRBJ2-5
TGTGCCAGCAGCTTAAATGAGCGGCAAGAGACCCAGTACTTC
CASSLNERQETQYF